These 9 T cell receptor beta chains originate from one sample sequenced in a study of regulatory T cells in long-lasting Graves disease (dated by TCRdb to the early 2020s). The library was built by means of multiplex PCR. Sequenced on an Illumina HiSeq 4000. TCR beta libraries were built with iRepertoire HTBI primers and Arm-PCR amplification of CDR3 regions. The public reads were run again by TCRdb, first through fastp at Q25 and then through MiXCR, and only productive beta chains were kept. Duplicate CDR3 protein sequences are folded into a single record with the most common DNA and genes. The sample has about 470,000 distinct CDR3 sequences on record, 15% of them singletons. The ten largest clones take up over 15% of the sample. The time point label for this specimen denotes: newly diagnosed GD, antithyroid drugs for less than 3 months. RNA was extracted from PBMCs in TRIzol for both TCR sequencing and RNA sequencing.

These records were also assigned to another study, of T cells in Graves' hyperthyroidism and ophthalmopathy.

The sequencing here drew on peripheral blood mononuclear cells (PBMCs), taken at new diagnosis, from a patient treated with antithyroid drugs. The source is a woman aged 25 to 39 with Graves disease. Donor details come from another sample of the same person, matched by shared clones.

This clonotype was observed many times. This sequence joins TRBV12-3 or TRBV12-4 and TRBJ2-3; 8 bases agree with TRBD2. Trimming took 1 base from V and 3 from J; bases not matched to a gene: 9. This CDR3 is built from 17 residues. CDR3 amino acids: CASSLVGGRRSTDTQYF. The CDR3 bases are TGTGCCAGCAGTTTAGTAGGCGGGAGGCGTAGTACAGATACGCAGTATTTT.

This clonotype was detected a few times. CDR3 sequence reads: CASQTGNYGYTF. As DNA, the CDR3 is TGTGCCAGCCAGACGGGTAACTATGGCTACACCTTC. The chain couples TRBV9 to TRBJ1-2; D not certain. Germline CDR1 SGDLS, CDR2 YYNGEE. The length of the CDR3 is 12 residues. The germline V and J ends were trimmed by 7 bases and 1 base, with 8 bases remaining between them.

At least ten counts were recorded for this clonotype. This chain connects TRBV20-1 to TRBJ1-5, with TRBD1 as a possible D gene (5 bases). Deletions cut 0 bases from V and 0 bases from J, with 12 bases between. The CDR3 runs 16 residues. The V gene's germline CDR1 is DFQATT and CDR2 SNEGSKA (reference sequence). The CDR3, as DNA: TGCAGTGCTAGAGATCCCAGTGGGGGTAGCAATCAGCCCCAGCATTTT. Residues: CSARDPSGGSNQPQHF.

Details on this clonotype: A read error is possible here, since a much larger clone lies one base away. The CDR3 does not end in the conserved phenylalanine or tryptophan, so this is likely a read error. The rearrangement uses TRBV28 and TRBJ2-7; 8 nucleotides align to TRBD2. V dropped 3 bases and J dropped 5; count of bases not matched to a gene: 9. Germline values: CDR1 MDHEN, CDR2 SYDVKM. The CDR3 extends over 15 amino acids. The DNA of the CDR3 is TGTGCCAGCAGTTTCGGACGGGAGGGCCGGGACGAGCAGTACTCC. Encoded protein: CASSFGREGRDEQYS.

This clonotype was found a few times. The rearrangement joins TRBV3-1 to TRBJ2-3, with D perhaps matching TRBD2 (5 bases). The V end was cut by 3 bases, the J end by 2 bases, with 12 bases between. There are 15 residues in the CDR3. CDR1 is LGHDT, CDR2 YNNKEL, per germline (reference sequence). CDR3 DNA sequence: TGTGCCAGCAGCCAGGGTGAGGGCCTCACAGATACGCAGTATTTT. This encodes CASSQGEGLTDTQYF.

V gene TRBV15 combines with J gene TRBJ1-2; D remains unclear. Trimming took off 0 bases at V and 4 bases at J, with 9 bases between the two ends. Germline V lookup: CDR1 LNHNV, CDR2 YYDKDF (reference sequence). The CDR3 covers 14 residues. The chain's CDR3 is CATSRDLGSYGYTF. CDR3 DNA sequence: TGTGCCACCAGCAGAGATCTCGGCAGCTATGGCTACACCTTC. Based on the CDR3 plus reference TRBV15 and TRBJ1-2, the full variable domain is DAMVIQNPRYQVTQFGKPVTLSCSQTLNHNVMYWYQQKSSQAPKLLFHYYDKDFNNEADTPDNFQSRRPNTSFCFLDIRSPGLGDTAMYLCATSRDLGSYGYTFGSGTRLTVV.

Ten or more counts support this clonotype. V is TRBV3-1 and J is TRBJ1-2; TRBD1 agrees at 8 bases. V shed 5 bases and J 4 bases; nucleotides not matched to a gene: 12. Germline values: CDR1 LGHDT, CDR2 YNNKEL (reference sequence). The CDR3 contains 16 residues. In nucleotides, the CDR3 is TGTGCCAGCAGCAAGGGGCCCGCGGGACAGGTCTATGGCTACACCTTC. It specifies CASSKGPAGQVYGYTF.

There are many counts of this clonotype. The chain combines TRBV5-1 with TRBJ2-7; TRBD2 matches 7 bases. V shed 0 bases, J shed 0 bases, and the junction held 3 bases outside the gene matches. The CDR3 is 15 residues long. Germline CDR1 and CDR2: SGHRS and YFSETQ. The CDR3 nucleotides are TGCGCCAGCAGCTTGGGGCGGGAGCCCTCCTACGAGCAGTACTTC. Amino acid sequence: CASSLGREPSYEQYF.

In its sample, this clonotype was seen a few times. The chain couples TRBV15 to TRBJ2-3; 8 positions match TRBD2. The CDR3 has 15 residues. Looked up from germline, CDR1 is LNHNV and CDR2 is YYDKDF (reference sequence). With 3 bases clipped from V and 2 bases from J, the junction kept 4 bases outside the gene matches. CDR3 sequence: CATSRRTSHTDTQYF. The CDR3 DNA sequence: TGTGCCACCAGCAGGCGGACTAGCCACACAGATACGCAGTATTTT.